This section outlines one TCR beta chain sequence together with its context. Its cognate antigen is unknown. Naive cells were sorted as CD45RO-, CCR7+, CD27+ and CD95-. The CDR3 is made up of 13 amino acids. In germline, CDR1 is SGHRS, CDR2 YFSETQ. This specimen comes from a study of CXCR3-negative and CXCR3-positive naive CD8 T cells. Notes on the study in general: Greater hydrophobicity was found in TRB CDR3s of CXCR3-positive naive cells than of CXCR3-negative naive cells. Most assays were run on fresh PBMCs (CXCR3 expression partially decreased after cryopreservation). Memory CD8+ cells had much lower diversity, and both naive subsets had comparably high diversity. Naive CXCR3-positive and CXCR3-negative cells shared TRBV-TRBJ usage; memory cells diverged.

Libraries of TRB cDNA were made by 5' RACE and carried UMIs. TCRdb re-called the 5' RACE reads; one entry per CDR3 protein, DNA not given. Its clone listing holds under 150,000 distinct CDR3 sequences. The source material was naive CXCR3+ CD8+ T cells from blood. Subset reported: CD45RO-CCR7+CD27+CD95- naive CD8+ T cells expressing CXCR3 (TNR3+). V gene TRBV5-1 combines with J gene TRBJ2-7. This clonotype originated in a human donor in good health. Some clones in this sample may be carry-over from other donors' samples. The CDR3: CASSLSNSYEQYF.